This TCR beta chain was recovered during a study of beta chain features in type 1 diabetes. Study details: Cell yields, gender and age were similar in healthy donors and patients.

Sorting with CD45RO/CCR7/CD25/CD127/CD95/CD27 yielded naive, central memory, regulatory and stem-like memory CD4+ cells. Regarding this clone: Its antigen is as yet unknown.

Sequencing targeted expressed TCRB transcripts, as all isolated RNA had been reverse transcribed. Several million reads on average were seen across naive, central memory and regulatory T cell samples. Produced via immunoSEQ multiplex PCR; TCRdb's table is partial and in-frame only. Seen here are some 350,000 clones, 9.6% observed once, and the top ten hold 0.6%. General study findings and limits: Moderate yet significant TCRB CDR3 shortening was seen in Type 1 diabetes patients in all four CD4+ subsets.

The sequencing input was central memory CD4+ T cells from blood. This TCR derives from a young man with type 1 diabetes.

In nucleotides, the CDR3 is TGTGCCAGCAGCGGACAGGGAATAGTCCAAGAGACCCAGTACTTC. Translated: CASSGQGIVQETQYF. The chain uses TRBV2 and TRBJ2-5; TRBD1 matches at 8 bases. Germline-derived CDR1 and CDR2 are SNHLY and FYNNEI. This CDR3 has 15 residues. Trimming removed 6 bases from V and 1 base from J; junction bases left unmatched: 7.